This TCR beta chain was recovered during a study of regulatory T cells in long-lasting Graves disease. The time point was: newly diagnosed GD, antithyroid drugs for less than 3 months. PBMCs were the source of the RNA used for TCR sequencing. This clonotype was seen only a few times. No antigen is known for it. One junction end disagrees with the germline gene, perhaps due to a read error. Construction of the TCR beta libraries employed iRepertoire HTBI primers in conjunction with Arm-PCR of CDR3 regions. Each CDR3 protein is one row after TCRdb ran MiXCR on the multiplex PCR reads. The repertoire holds roughly 520,000 distinct CDR3 sequences, with approximately 12% as singletons. Regarding the study as a whole: It was in persistent disease that TRBV28, TRBJ1-2 and TRBJ2-5 were favored.

The CDR3 is made up of 13 amino acids. CDR1 MDHEN and CDR2 SYDVKM come from the germline V gene. The sample also formed part of further work on T cells in Graves' hyperthyroidism and ophthalmopathy. That study adds: Orbital computed tomography, thyroid ultrasound, serum thyroxine and TRAb, and clinical symptoms together informed the diagnoses. The HTBI set primed first-round TCR CDR3 RT-PCR. Within blood appeared most thyroid clonotypes that had expanded above 0.001.

This specimen was peripheral blood mononuclear cells (PBMCs), taken at new diagnosis, from a patient treated with antithyroid drugs. The chain links TRBV28 to TRBJ1-2; D gene unclear. This TCR derives from a woman younger than 45 with Graves disease. The CDR3 sequence: CASSLPANYSYTF. The CDR3 coding sequence is TGTGCCAGCAGTCTCCCAGCTAACTATAGCTACACCTTC.